What follows is one TCR beta chain and its context. Its antigen is undetermined. Germline CDR1 MGHDK, CDR2 SYGVNS. The junction had 7 bases not matched to a gene; V was cut back by 5 bases and J by 0 bases. The CDR3 contains 15 residues. The sample is drawn from a study of cytomegalovirus exposure and HLA in healthy donors. Broader study findings: It was in a later analysis that TCR association rates were seen to vary by HLA locus, highest for DRB1 and lowest for HLA-C. One later analysis reportedly identified an Asian-associated ancestry cluster that showed fewer N-insertions than the roughly 700-donor mean. Clonal expansion was found to be greater in HLA-associated TCR beta chains than in equally common others in a later analysis.

Primers for the PCR totalled 60 Vbeta and 13 Jbeta. TCRdb's table, derived via immunoSEQ multiplex PCR, lists solely in-frame clones and lacks some. This table lists approximately 110,000 clones. This receptor was identified in a man aged 25 to 40 in good health and CMV-seronegative. What was sequenced was PBMCs. The V and J genes are TRBV25-1 and TRBJ2-7, with 7 bases lining up with TRBD1. DNA for the CDR3: TGTGCCAGCAGTCTACCGACAGGGAGCTCCTACGAGCAGTACTTC. Protein: CASSLPTGSSYEQYF.